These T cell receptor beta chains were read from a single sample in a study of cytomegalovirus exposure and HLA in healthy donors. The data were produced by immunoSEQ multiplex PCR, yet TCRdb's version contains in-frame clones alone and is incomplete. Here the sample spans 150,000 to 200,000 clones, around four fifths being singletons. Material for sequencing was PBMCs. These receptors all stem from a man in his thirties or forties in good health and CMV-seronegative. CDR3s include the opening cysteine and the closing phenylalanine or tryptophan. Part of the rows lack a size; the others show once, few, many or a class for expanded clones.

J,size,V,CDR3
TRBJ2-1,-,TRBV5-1,CASSTALSSYNEQFF
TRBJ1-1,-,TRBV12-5,CASGFLNRGTEAFF
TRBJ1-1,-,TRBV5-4,CASRGGQRGPNTEAFF
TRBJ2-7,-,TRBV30,CALVKDRDNYEQYF
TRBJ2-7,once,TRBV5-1,CASSLAGGSSYEQYF
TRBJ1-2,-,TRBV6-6,CASRDRLGGGWYGYTF
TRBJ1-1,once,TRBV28,CASRTGGLYTEAFF
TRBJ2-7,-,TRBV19,CASSIASGYYEQYF
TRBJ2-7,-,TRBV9,CASSVGGSNYEQYF
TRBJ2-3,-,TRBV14,CASSRVLSFRGPDTQYF
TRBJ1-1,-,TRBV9,CASSLPGDNTEAFF
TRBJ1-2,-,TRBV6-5,CASSSLDRGNYGYTF
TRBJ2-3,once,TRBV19,CASSSQPQGADTQYF
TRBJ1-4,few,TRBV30,CAWGDRGSEKLFF
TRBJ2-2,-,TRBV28,CAIGEGRTGELFF
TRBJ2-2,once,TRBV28,CASGGLYGELFF
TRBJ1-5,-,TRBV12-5,CASGFRRTGESQPQHF
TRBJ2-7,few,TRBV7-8,CASSLGSAGGYEQYF
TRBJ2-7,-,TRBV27,CASSFARQTSYEQYF
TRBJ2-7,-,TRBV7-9,CAVAHGGNYEQYF
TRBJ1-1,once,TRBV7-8,CASSSTGKKTEAFF
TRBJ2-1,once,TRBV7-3,CASSPRTGGRYNEQFF
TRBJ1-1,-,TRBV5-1,CASSLGGQGLTEAFF
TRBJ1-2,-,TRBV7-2,CASSLERDSYGYTF
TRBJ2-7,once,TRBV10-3,CAISAGGGREQYF
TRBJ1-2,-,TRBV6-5,CASSYRQGNYGYTF
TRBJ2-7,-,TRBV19,CASSTLGTGAYEQYF
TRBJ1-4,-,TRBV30,CAWSVIGQGGEKLFF
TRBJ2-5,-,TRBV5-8,CASSWGQGARETQYF
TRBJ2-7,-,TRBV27,CASSSNILQTARDEQYF
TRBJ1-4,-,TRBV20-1,CSASQEKLFF
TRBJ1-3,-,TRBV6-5,CASGWSTGLGNTIYF
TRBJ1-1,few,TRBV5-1,CASSSVKDGKGTEAFF
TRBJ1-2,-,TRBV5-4,CASSPYPGQGFYGYTF
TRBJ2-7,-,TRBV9,CASSSEGDRGRYEQYF
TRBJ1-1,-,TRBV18,CASSPPGQGANTEAFF
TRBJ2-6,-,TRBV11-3,CASKGAGANVLTF
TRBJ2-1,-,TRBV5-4,CASSLLAGGHNEQFF
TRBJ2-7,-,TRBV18,CASSPAGTGSYEQYF
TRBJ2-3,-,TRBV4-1,CASSQDLGMGTGQMSDTQYF
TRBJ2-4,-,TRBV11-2,CASNGRSGLAKNIQYF
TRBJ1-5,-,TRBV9,CASSVTDSHNQPQHF
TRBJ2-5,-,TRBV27,CASSNGDREHF
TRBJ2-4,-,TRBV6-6,CASSPRQAGENIQYF
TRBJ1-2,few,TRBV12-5,CASGLVHTYGYTF
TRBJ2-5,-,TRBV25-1,CASSDPGQGRETQYF
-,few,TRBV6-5,CASSRKFDSSYEQYF
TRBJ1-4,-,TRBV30,CAWSEQGMGEKLFF
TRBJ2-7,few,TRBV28,CASSPPWGRESEQYF
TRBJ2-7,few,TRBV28,CASRLLATNHYEQYF
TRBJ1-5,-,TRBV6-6,CASTQNYQPQHF
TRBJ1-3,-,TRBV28,CASNPGQRTGNTIYF
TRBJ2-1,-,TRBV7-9,CASSLYPSNEQFF
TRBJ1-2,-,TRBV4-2,CASSQEGAQKYGYTF
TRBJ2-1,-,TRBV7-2,CASSPLRGNEQFF
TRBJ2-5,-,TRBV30,CAWGRQDGETQYF
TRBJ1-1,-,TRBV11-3,CASSPSPGTGTTFF
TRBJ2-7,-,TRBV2,CASSDPEAGGYYEQYF
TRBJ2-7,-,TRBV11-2,CASSLQGGFGVSGSYEQYF
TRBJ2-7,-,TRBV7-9,CSSSPTGGASSYEQYF